This T cell receptor beta chain was documented in a study of shared clonotypes between healthy human individuals. General observations from the study: Among donors, clonotype sharing was expected to be affected by sequencing depth.

On this clone: Its antigen is not known.

Authors' data handling: ImmunoSEQ yielded junction-only sequences lacking quality scores, so filtering differed. TCRdb's copy holds only in-frame clones and misses some; the assay was immunoSEQ multiplex PCR. Clonal size and the V and J genes are those of that table, whereas D and trimming came from the DNA. The sample has some 470,000 clones, 76% seen once. The CDR3 spans 16 residues. The V gene end was trimmed by 4 bases and the J gene end by 1 base; junction bases not matched to a gene: 5. Looked up from germline, CDR1 is SEHNR and CDR2 is FQNEAQ (reference sequence). The TCR originated in a woman aged 40 to 55 in good health. Some clones in this sample may be carry-over from other donors' samples. The chain couples TRBV7-9 to TRBJ2-3; 10 nucleotides agree with TRBD2. The specimen sequenced was PBMCs. The CDR3 loop reads CASSSSAGGGTDTQYF. The CDR3 bases are TGTGCCAGCAGCTCCTCAGCGGGAGGGGGCACAGATACGCAGTATTTT.